The rows below give T cell receptor beta chains drawn from one sample of a study of blood T cell repertoires in COVID-19. Sequencing was performed with immunoSEQ multiplex PCR; in TCRdb, only in-frame clones are kept and a portion is missing. This table holds about 100,000 clones, roughly 82% found once. The sample was peripheral blood. These receptor sequences come from a man in his fifties or sixties with acute or convalescent COVID-19. The CDR3 runs from the conserved cysteine through the conserved F or W. The D gene is left open where the match is weak. Clone size is shown for a subset of rows, as once, few, many or a class of expanded clone.

TRBJ2-2 | TRBV5-6 | 15 | . | . | CASSIVAWNTGELFF | TGTGCCAGCAGCATCGTAGCGTGGAACACCGGGGAGCTGTTTTTT
TRBJ1-6 | TRBV12-3/TRBV12-4 | 13 | . | . | CASSLARDVPLHF | TGTGCCAGCAGTTTAGCGCGGGACGTACCCCTCCACTTT
TRBJ2-4 | TRBV6-7 | 16 | . | . | CASSTFGTSWGDIQYF | TGTGCCAGCAGTACCTTTGGTACGTCGTGGGGGGACATTCAGTACTTC
TRBJ2-5 | TRBV9 | 14 | . | . | CASSVGGDLETQYF | TGTGCCAGCAGCGTAGGGGGGGATCTAGAGACCCAGTACTTC
TRBJ2-7 | TRBV21-1 | 17 | . | . | CASSAVPRRDPPYEQYF | TGTGCCAGCAGCGCTGTCCCAAGGCGGGACCCCCCCTACGAGCAGTACTTC
TRBJ1-1 | TRBV9 | 14 | . | once | CASSVALGDTEAFF | TGTGCCAGCAGCGTAGCTTTAGGGGACACTGAAGCTTTCTTT
TRBJ2-7 | TRBV12-3/TRBV12-4 | 13 | . | . | CASSPDNLYEQYF | TGTGCCAGCAGTCCTGACAATCTCTACGAGCAGTACTTC
TRBJ2-1 | TRBV4-2 | 14 | TRBD1 | . | CASSPRTGGDEQFF | TGTGCCAGCAGCCCCCGGACAGGGGGGGATGAGCAGTTCTTC
TRBJ2-2 | TRBV10-3 | 14 | TRBD1 | . | CAINGQANTGELFF | TGTGCCATCAACGGACAGGCGAACACCGGGGAGCTGTTTTTT
TRBJ2-1 | TRBV7-2 | 17 | TRBD2 | . | CASSLGARTSGYNEQFF | TGTGCCAGCAGCTTAGGGGCGAGGACTAGCGGTTACAATGAGCAGTTCTTC
TRBJ1-4 | TRBV27 | 17 | TRBD1 | . | CASSFPGTGGANEKLFF | TGTGCCAGCAGTTTCCCGGGGACAGGGGGTGCTAATGAAAAACTGTTTTTT
TRBJ1-1 | TRBV5-8 | 19 | . | many | CASPRMTTADGSLNTEAFF | TGTGCCAGCCCCCGAATGACAACGGCTGATGGATCGTTGAACACTGAAGCTTTCTTT
TRBJ1-5 | TRBV7-2 | 14 | . | . | CASSLDSSNQPQHF | TGTGCCAGCAGCTTAGACAGTAGCAATCAGCCCCAGCATTTT
TRBJ2-3 | TRBV6-2/TRBV6-3 | 17 | TRBD2 | . | CASSYSGLAGLVDTQYF | TGTGCCAGCAGTTACTCCGGACTAGCGGGATTGGTAGATACGCAGTATTTT
TRBJ2-1 | TRBV7-9 | 16 | . | . | CASSFSGIHPYNEQFF | TGTGCCAGCAGCTTTTCAGGGATCCATCCCTACAATGAGCAGTTCTTC
TRBJ1-1 | TRBV5-5 | 14 | TRBD1 | . | CASSFPDRAGEAFF | TGTGCCAGCAGCTTCCCGGACAGGGCGGGTGAAGCTTTCTTT
TRBJ1-2 | TRBV7-9 | 14 | . | . | CASSPRASEGGYTF | TGTGCCAGCAGCCCGCGGGCCTCGGAGGGTGGCTACACCTTC
TRBJ2-5 | TRBV7-2 | 16 | TRBD2 | . | CASSLSLAGGQETQYF | TGTGCCAGCAGCTTATCCCTTGCGGGGGGGCAAGAGACCCAGTACTTC
TRBJ1-2 | TRBV5-1 | 14 | . | few | CASSLEGDAYGYTF | TGCGCCAGCAGCTTGGAGGGGGATGCCTATGGCTACACCTTC
TRBJ2-7 | TRBV15 | 16 | . | . | CATSRSSTGIPYEQYF | TGTGCCACCAGCAGATCATCCACAGGGATTCCCTACGAGCAGTACTTC
TRBJ2-5 | TRBV7-2 | 12 | . | . | CASSPRGETQYF | TGTGCCAGCAGCCCGAGGGGGGAGACCCAGTACTTC
TRBJ2-1 | TRBV7-3 | 14 | TRBD2 | . | CASSTSGGNNEQFF | TGTGCCAGCAGCACCAGCGGGGGCAACAATGAGCAGTTCTTC
TRBJ1-5 | TRBV12-2 | 17 | . | . | CASRLATNGGCGQPQHF | TGTGCAAGTCGCTTAGCGACTAATGGGGGGTGCGGGCAGCCCCAGCATTTT
TRBJ2-7 | TRBV7-2 | 15 | . | . | CASSYQVTINYEQYF | TGTGCCAGCAGCTATCAGGTCACAATCAACTACGAGCAGTACTTC
TRBJ2-1 | TRBV19 | 14 | TRBD1 | once | CASSLGQGWNEQFF | TGTGCCAGTAGTCTCGGACAGGGTTGGAATGAGCAGTTCTTC
TRBJ1-5 | TRBV30 | 15 | . | once | CAWSAAGAVLEPQHF | TGTGCCTGGAGCGCCGCAGGAGCGGTCCTGGAGCCCCAGCATTTT
TRBJ1-5 | TRBV18 | 14 | TRBD1 | . | CASSPPDRDQPQHF | TGTGCCAGCTCACCACCGGACAGGGATCAGCCCCAGCATTTT
TRBJ2-1 | TRBV7-9 | 15 | . | . | CASRPGEWAYNEQFF | TGTGCCAGCAGGCCGGGGGAGTGGGCCTACAATGAGCAGTTCTTC
TRBJ2-7 | TRBV6-5 | 15 | TRBD1 | . | CASSPLGQSAYEQYF | TGTGCCAGCAGTCCCTTGGGACAGTCCGCCTACGAGCAGTACTTC
TRBJ2-2 | TRBV27 | 15 | . | . | CASSLAGPNTGELFF | TGTGCCAGCAGTTTAGCGGGTCCGAACACCGGGGAGCTGTTTTTT
TRBJ1-5 | TRBV2 | 12 | . | . | CASTGSNQPQHF | TGTGCCAGCACAGGCTCAAATCAGCCCCAGCATTTT
TRBJ1-1 | TRBV6-5 | 15 | . | once | CASSTGRLRDTEAFF | TGTGCCAGCAGCACGGGAAGGTTACGGGACACTGAAGCTTTCTTT